Presented here are 32 T cell receptor beta chains from one specimen sequenced in a study of regulatory T cells in long-lasting Graves disease. Time point specified: newly diagnosed GD, antithyroid drugs for less than 3 months. TCR sequences were obtained from RNA taken from PBMCs. Arm-PCR of CDR3 regions with iRepertoire HTBI primers generated TCR beta libraries. One entry per CDR3 protein, called by TCRdb with MiXCR from the multiplex PCR reads. The table records a few hundred thousand distinct CDR3 sequences, approximately 12% of them present only once. These data also featured in a second study, about T cells in Graves' hyperthyroidism and ophthalmopathy.

Sequenced here: peripheral blood mononuclear cells (PBMCs), sampled at new diagnosis, from a patient treated with antithyroid drugs. These receptors all stem from a man aged 30 to 45 with Graves disease.

A note on this clonotype: The junction and the germline gene differ at one end; a read error may be behind it. The V and J genes are TRBV2 and TRBJ2-3, with TRBD2 as a possible D gene (6 bases). CDR3 length: 14 amino acids. The V gene's germline CDR1 is SNHLY and CDR2 FYNNEI. CDR3 residues: CASVRELITDMQYF. CDR3 in DNA: TGTGCCAGCGTACGGGAGTTGATCACAGATATGCAGTATTTT.

The chain employs TRBV6-2 or TRBV6-3 and TRBJ2-1; D unclear. Per germline, CDR1 MNHEY and CDR2 SVGEGT. The CDR3 extends over 16 amino acids. Deletions cut 5 bases from V and 0 bases from J, with 14 bases between. The CDR3 DNA sequence: TGTGCCAGCAGTGAAGACTGGTACAGCTCCTACAATGAGCAGTTCTTC. The encoded protein is CASSEDWYSSYNEQFF.

This clonotype has ten or more counts. V gene TRBV13 combines with J gene TRBJ2-3, with D unclear. V was clipped by 5 bases and J by 6 bases, with 21 bases between them. The CDR3 contains 16 residues. Looked up from germline, CDR1 is PRHDT and CDR2 is FYEKMQ (reference sequence). The CDR3 DNA is TGTGCCAGCAGCCAACAGCGCGTGTCAGCTGGGGATACGCAGTATTTT. Its protein product is CASSQQRVSAGDTQYF.

Many counts were recorded for this clonotype. V and J are TRBV7-9 and TRBJ2-1, with D unclear. Per germline, CDR1 SEHNR and CDR2 FQNEAQ (reference sequence). Trimming shortened V by 1 base and J by 5 bases, and 6 bases separated the two germline ends. This CDR3 spans 13 amino acids. CDR3 sequence (DNA): TGTGCCAGCAGCTTAGGGACCCACAATGAGCAGTTCTTC. Amino acid sequence: CASSLGTHNEQFF.

In its sample, this clonotype was seen a few times. The chain recombines TRBV6-2 or TRBV6-3 with TRBJ1-5; the match to TRBD1 covers 9 bases. V lost 0 bases to trimming and J lost 4 bases; unmatched junction nucleotides: 4. This CDR3 has 16 residues. Per germline, CDR1 MNHEY and CDR2 SVGEGT. The CDR3 nucleotides read TGTGCCAGCAGTTACTCCGGGACAGGGACTAATCAGCCCCAGCATTTT. This sequence encodes CASSYSGTGTNQPQHF.

This clonotype was recorded many times. The V gene is TRBV7-2, the J gene TRBJ2-7; no firm D call. Germline lookup yields CDR1 SGHTA and CDR2 FQGNSA. The CDR3 sequence is 14 residues long. V was cut by 4 bases and J by 3 bases, with 13 bases left in between. DNA of the CDR3: TGTGCCAGCAGCTCCCGGCAATCCCTCTACGAGCAGTACTTC. Protein product: CASSSRQSLYEQYF.

This clonotype was seen repeatedly, ten times or more. The rearrangement uses TRBV11-2 and TRBJ2-7; the D is unclear. This CDR3 is 14 amino acids long. Germline V gene sequence: CDR1 SGHAT, CDR2 FQNNGV. Trimming shortened V by 5 bases and J by 1 base, and 12 bases separated the two germline ends. This chain's CDR3 is CASSQDEGSYEQYF. Written as DNA, the CDR3 is TGTGCCAGCAGCCAAGACGAAGGTTCCTACGAGCAGTACTTC.

This clonotype was observed at least ten times. For the CDR3, the DNA is TGTGCCAGCCGGGGAGGGAGTAGGGGTAGCACAGATACGCAGTATTTT. As protein: CASRGGSRGSTDTQYF. The chain employs TRBV2 and TRBJ2-3; 7 nucleotides agree with TRBD2. Trimming took 8 bases from V and 0 from J; bases not matched to a gene: 11. The V gene's germline CDR1 is SNHLY and CDR2 FYNNEI. The CDR3 runs 16 residues.

This clonotype showed up just a few times. The chain couples TRBV20-1 to TRBJ2-1; D is perhaps TRBD2 (6 bases). Germline V gene data show CDR1 as DFQATT and CDR2 as SNEGSKA (reference sequence). V shed 4 bases and J shed 5 bases, with 18 bases lying between them. The CDR3 loop spans 15 amino acids. The CDR3, as DNA: TGCAGTGCTACCCCTCCGGGAGTAGGACACAATGAGCAGTTCTTC. Amino acid sequence: CSATPPGVGHNEQFF.

This chain connects TRBV10-1 to TRBJ2-7; D may be TRBD1 (5 bases). Germline values: CDR1 WNHNN, CDR2 SYGVQD (reference sequence). This CDR3 is 14 amino acids long. The V gene lost 3 bases and the J gene lost 5 bases, with 14 bases spanning the gap. This CDR3 reads CASSEVGRVHEQYF. CDR3 in DNA: TGCGCCAGCAGTGAAGTGGGCAGGGTCCACGAGCAGTACTTC.

The V call is TRBV5-5, the J call TRBJ1-3; 7 bases map to TRBD1. The V and J ends lost 4 bases and 4 bases, in that order; junction bases with no gene match: 8. CDR3 length: 15 amino acids. Per the germline V gene, CDR1 is SGHKS and CDR2 is YYEKEE (reference sequence). The CDR3 nucleotides are TGTGCCAGCAGCCTGGGGACAGCCGCAGGAAACACCATATATTTT. Residues: CASSLGTAAGNTIYF.

The table lists this clonotype with a count of one. A much larger clone lies a single base off, so this may be a read error. The chain combines TRBV6-2 or TRBV6-3 with TRBJ2-3, with TRBD2 as a possible D gene (5 bases). Germline CDR1 is MNHEY and CDR2 is SVGEGT. The CDR3 loop spans 15 amino acids. The germline V and J ends were trimmed by 7 bases and 0 bases, with 14 bases remaining between them. CDR3 in DNA: TGTGCCAGCAAAGCGGCAGTCAGAAGCACAGATACGCAGTATTTT. It specifies CASKAAVRSTDTQYF.

This clonotype was seen ten or more times. J is TRBJ2-5 and V is TRBV2, with unresolved D. CDR1 and CDR2 from the germline V gene are SNHLY and FYNNEI. The CDR3 covers 13 residues. The germline V and J ends were trimmed by 6 bases and 9 bases, with 17 bases remaining between them. In DNA form, the CDR3 reads TGTGCCAGCAGCCCGGGTCCCTCTCCGGCCCAGTACTTC. Encoded protein: CASSPGPSPAQYF.

In its sample, this clonotype was seen many times. The junction departs from germline at one end; a sequencing error may be responsible. J is TRBJ2-7 and V is TRBV29-1, with 7 bases lining up with TRBD1. The V gene's germline CDR1 is SQVTM and CDR2 ANQGSEA. The CDR3 is 8 residues long. The CDR3 sequence: CSVVGQHF. CDR3 coding DNA: TGCAGCGTGGTGGGACAGCACTTC.

This chain connects TRBV13 to TRBJ2-7; 9 nucleotides agree with TRBD2. Per the germline V gene, CDR1 is PRHDT and CDR2 is FYEKMQ (reference sequence). This CDR3 has 15 residues. Trimming took 0 bases from V and 3 from J; bases not matched to a gene: 3. CDR3 sequence: CASSLGASGNYEQYF. Here the CDR3 DNA reads TGTGCCAGCAGCTTAGGGGCTAGCGGGAACTACGAGCAGTACTTC.

This clonotype was picked up many times. The V and J genes are TRBV6-1 and TRBJ2-7; TRBD2 agrees at 13 bases. CDR1 MNHNS and CDR2 SASEGT come from the germline V gene. The CDR3 length is 14 residues. The ends lost 5 bases at V and 5 bases at J; junction bases unmatched: 3. The CDR3 region has the DNA TGTGCCAGCAGTCGGACTAGCGGGAGCAACGAGCAGTACTTC. It codes for CASSRTSGSNEQYF.

V usage is TRBV18 and J usage is TRBJ2-7; D might be TRBD2 (6 bases). The CDR3 loop spans 14 amino acids. V was clipped by 3 bases and J by 7 bases, with 16 bases between them. Germline CDR1 reads KGHSH; CDR2 reads LQKENI. The CDR3 coding sequence is TGTGCCAGCTCACCCCCCGGGGGAGTATGGGAGCAGTACTTC. It codes for CASSPPGGVWEQYF.

This clonotype was detected ten times or more. V and J are TRBV12-3 or TRBV12-4 and TRBJ2-7; 12 nucleotides agree with TRBD1. This CDR3 comprises 13 residues. With V trimmed by 7 bases and J by 5 bases, 3 bases remained unmatched. CDR3 sequence (DNA): TGTGCCAGCACGGGACAGGGGGCCAACGAGCAGTACTTC. As protein: CASTGQGANEQYF.

There are many counts of this clonotype. This chain links TRBV20-1 with TRBJ2-1, with D perhaps given as TRBD1 or TRBD2 (5 bases each). Looked up from germline, CDR1 is DFQATT and CDR2 is SNEGSKA (reference sequence). The V and J ends lost 3 bases and 0 bases respectively, with 9 bases between them. This CDR3 is built from 14 residues. The CDR3 loop is CSASRGSSYNEQFF. The CDR3 bases are TGCAGTGCTAGCCGGGGCAGCTCCTACAATGAGCAGTTCTTC.

This clonotype showed up many times. The chain is built from TRBV5-1 and TRBJ2-1; TRBD2 might be the D (6 bases). CDR3 length equals 18 residues. Trimming cost V 1 base and J 8 bases, with 25 bases left between them. Germline V lookup: CDR1 SGHRS, CDR2 YFSETQ. The CDR3 sequence: CASSLLEGERLSRDEQFF. For the CDR3, the DNA is TGCGCCAGCAGCTTGTTGGAGGGAGAGCGCCTTTCCAGGGATGAGCAGTTCTTC.

At least ten counts were recorded for this clonotype. This chain links TRBV24-1 with TRBJ1-1; D might be TRBD1 (5 bases). V lost 5 bases and J lost 1, with 13 bases in between. The CDR3 totals 15 residues. The germline V gene has CDR1 KGHDR and CDR2 SFDVKD. The CDR3 reads CATSGGGDGNTEAFF. The CDR3 DNA reads as TGTGCCACCAGTGGGGGCGGAGACGGGAACACTGAAGCTTTCTTT.

The chain carries TRBV24-1 and TRBJ2-1; 7 positions agree with TRBD2. The germline V gene has CDR1 KGHDR and CDR2 SFDVKD. Germline trimming cut 0 bases from V and 7 bases from J; bases unmatched to any gene: 11. The CDR3 is 17 amino acids. In nucleotides, the CDR3 is TGTGCCACCAGTGATTTGTTGGCGGGGGATCTGATAAATGAGCAGTTCTTC. Protein sequence: CATSDLLAGDLINEQFF.

This chain connects TRBV18 to TRBJ2-1; 7 bases match TRBD2. The CDR3 sequence is 13 residues long. Per germline, CDR1 KGHSH and CDR2 LQKENI. The junction had 6 bases not matched to a gene; V was cut back by 4 bases and J by 9 bases. Written as DNA, the CDR3 is TGTGCCAGCTCACAGCGGGGTATGGGTGAGCAGTTCTTC. It encodes CASSQRGMGEQFF.

The rearrangement links TRBV18 to TRBJ2-7, with a possible D match to TRBD1 (6 bases). With 3 bases removed from V and 7 bases from J, the gap between germline ends came to 16 bases. This CDR3 has 14 residues. Germline CDR1 is KGHSH and CDR2 is LQKENI. Written as DNA, the CDR3 is TGTGCCAGCTCACCCGACAGGACCTTTGGGGAGCAGTACTTC. Its translation: CASSPDRTFGEQYF. Based on the CDR3 plus reference TRBV18 and TRBJ2-7, the full variable domain is NAGVMQNPRHLVRRRGQEARLRCSPMKGHSHVYWYRQLPEEGLKFMVYLQKENIIDESGMPKERFSAEFPKEGPSILRIQQVVRGDSAAYFCASSPDRTFGEQYFGPGTRLTVT.

This clonotype was seen ten or more times. This rearrangement joins TRBV11-2 to TRBJ2-1; 12 nucleotides match TRBD2. CDR1 SGHAT and CDR2 FQNNGV come from the germline V gene. The CDR3 runs 16 residues. J lost 3 bases, V lost 4 bases, and 4 bases had no gene match. The CDR3 is CASSSILAGGYNEQFF. In nucleotides, the CDR3 is TGTGCCAGCAGCTCGATACTAGCGGGGGGCTACAATGAGCAGTTCTTC.

In DNA, the CDR3 is TGTGCCAGCAGCCACGACAGGATCCAGAACACTGAAGCTTTCTTT. It encodes CASSHDRIQNTEAFF. V and J are TRBV6-1 and TRBJ1-1; weak D call: TRBD1 (6 bases). The germline V gene encodes CDR1 MNHNS and CDR2 SASEGT. V was pared by 6 bases and J by 1 base, with 15 bases between. The CDR3 is 15 residues long.

This clonotype was seen at least ten times. The chain is built from TRBV27 and TRBJ2-7; D unresolved. CDR3 length: 13 residues. CDR1 is MNHEY and CDR2 is SMNVEV in the germline V gene (reference sequence). V lost 0 bases and J lost 5, with 8 bases in between. CDR3 DNA sequence: TGTGCCAGCAGTTTATCCATCGCGGACGAGCAGTACTTC. Encoded protein: CASSLSIADEQYF.

This clonotype showed up many times. V usage is TRBV12-3 or TRBV12-4 and J usage is TRBJ1-1; D not certain. The V gene lost 1 base and the J gene lost 7 bases, with 10 bases spanning the gap. CDR3 length: 13 amino acids. CDR3 region: CASSLEFGGEAFF. In nucleotides, the CDR3 is TGTGCCAGCAGTTTAGAGTTTGGCGGTGAAGCTTTCTTT.

This chain links TRBV6-1 with TRBJ2-3, with 7 bases matching TRBD2. Trimming at V came to 6 bases and at J to 5 bases, leaving 8 bases not matched to a gene. The CDR3 runs 14 residues. Germline lookup yields CDR1 MNHNS and CDR2 SASEGT. In DNA, the CDR3 is TGTGCCAGCAGGGGGGGGAGGGCCGGAGATACGCAGTATTTT. This translates into CASRGGRAGDTQYF.

The table lists this clonotype with many counts. Likely a read error: the CDR3 ends without its conserved phenylalanine or tryptophan. The chain carries TRBV11-2 and TRBJ2-5; D call uncertain. CDR3 length: 13 amino acids. Germline V CDR1 and CDR2: SGHAT, FQNNGV. V was clipped by 1 base and J by 4 bases, with 7 bases between them. The CDR3 here is CASSLAPPETQYL. The CDR3 DNA reads TGTGCCAGCAGCTTAGCTCCACCAGAGACCCAGTACCTC.

This clonotype was counted between two and nine times. The CDR3 reads CASSLDQGSYEQYF. Here the CDR3 DNA reads TGTGCCAGCAGCTTAGACCAGGGCTCCTACGAGCAGTACTTC. This rearrangement joins TRBV11-2 to TRBJ2-7; perhaps TRBD1 as D (5 bases). Germline CDR1 SGHAT, CDR2 FQNNGV. V lost 0 bases and J lost 0, with 6 bases in between. The CDR3 extends over 14 amino acids. Full variable domain (outside the CDR3, taken from reference TRBV11-2 and TRBJ2-7): EAGVAQSPRYKIIEKRQSVAFWCNPISGHATLYWYQQILGQGPKLLIQFQNNGVVDDSQLPKDRFSAERLKGVDSTLKIQPAKLEDSAVYLCASSLDQGSYEQYFGPGTRLTVT.

Many counts were recorded for this clonotype. The chain is built from TRBV5-6 and TRBJ1-2; D unresolved. Germline lookup yields CDR1 SGHDT and CDR2 YYEEEE. This CDR3 is built from 14 residues. V lost 4 bases to trimming and J lost 5 bases, with 15 bases between them. The CDR3 DNA reads TGTGCCAGCAGCCCCGCTACGGAAGGGTATGGCTACACCTTC. Amino acid sequence: CASSPATEGYGYTF.